This TCR beta chain was recorded in a study of blood T cell repertoires in COVID-19. The overall study: Spain, Italy and the United States supplied samples that represented acute and convalescent COVID-19. T cells, B-cell-depleted T cells, or PBMCs supplied cDNA or gDNA.

In the source study's methods: Amplification from reference gene primers served as the basis for estimated nucleated cell counts. Measured with immunoSEQ multiplex PCR; TCRdb has only the in-frame clones, and not every one. V and J calls and clone size are copied from that table; D and trimming were computed from the DNA. In the table there are approximately 42,000 clones, around 80% of which are singletons. The CDR3 is 15 residues long. Germline CDR1 is KGHSY and CDR2 is FQNENV. With V trimmed by 5 bases and J by 9 bases, 9 bases remained unmatched. The gene calls are TRBV16 and TRBJ1-6; TRBD1 aligns across 8 bases. The receptor was derived from a man older than 75 with acute or convalescent COVID-19. Sequencing was performed on peripheral blood. Here the CDR3 reads CASSASGTGVSPLHF. The CDR3 DNA reads as TGTGCCAGCAGCGCCTCCGGGACAGGTGTTTCACCCCTCCACTTT. The full variable domain, its missing parts supplied by reference TRBV16 and TRBJ1-6, is GEEVAQTPKHLVRGEGQKAKLYCAPIKGHSYVFWYQQVLKNEFKFLISFQNENVFDETGMPKERFSAKCLPNSPCSLEIQATKLEDSAVYFCASSASGTGVSPLHFGNGTRLTVT.